This T cell receptor beta chain was found in a study of siplizumab effects on memory and regulatory T cells (dated by TCRdb to the late 2010s). As for the study more broadly: The study looked at the effect of siplizumab, an anti-CD2 antibody, on alloreactive T-cell subsets in allogeneic mixed lymphocyte reactions made from human PBMCs.

V lost 4 bases and J lost 6 bases, and the count of bases not matched to a germline gene is 11. The CDR3 covers 17 residues, taking in both the cysteine and the phenylalanine. Just the 51-base CDR3 DNA is kept, in frame starting at base 1. CDR1 is given as GTSNPN and CDR2 as SVGIG, both from the germline V gene (reference sequence). A remark on this clone: Its binding antigen is unknown. No base quality information exists; no much larger clone differs at one position.

Sorted unstimulated T cells and proliferating T cells recovered from mixed lymphocyte reactions were subjected to TCRbeta CDR3 sequencing. Fresh whole blood from ten to eleven HLA-typed healthy donors served as the source for isolating PBMCs. To map where alloreactive clones came from, unstimulated CD4+ non-regulatory T cells were FACS-sorted. Libraries were constructed by the immunoSEQ multiplex PCR assay. Some 9.9 x 10^4 TCR templates per sample were assayed by the deep sequencing platform. Genomic DNA extracted from sorted T cells was used for TCRbeta CDR3 sequencing. For the original study's pipeline: The R programming language was used for the clonal analysis of the TCRbeta CDR3 data. Unstimulated samples were compared with post-reaction CFSE-low samples to define alloreactive CD4+ and CD8+ clones. By matching sequences to the repertoires of sorted unstimulated Treg and non-Treg cells, each alloreactive CD4+ clone was assigned a regulatory or non-regulatory origin. As stored in TCRdb, this immuneACCESS dataset retains in-frame rearrangements with V and J assigned. A fraction of the clones does not appear; measured against another copy, unresolved V genes explain less than half of the discrepancy, and the remainder lacks a known reason. V and J calls and clone size are those listed in that table; D and trimming were worked out from the DNA. This sample has roughly 92,000 clones in its table, and roughly 94% of those were observed once. The ten largest clones take up roughly 0.29% of the sample.

Study-level results and caveats: No functional confirmation was obtained for the suppressive function of proliferating Tregs from siplizumab cultures. Of the alloreactive CD4+ clones that could be mapped, the Treg-derived share averaged about 63% with siplizumab compared with roughly 25% in control reactions. The cumulative frequency of alloreactive sequences traceable to unstimulated CD4+ memory T cells was significantly reduced by siplizumab. For roughly 75-95% of proliferating CD4+ or CD8+ clones, no naive or memory phenotype could be assigned. Because sequences at frequencies below about 10^-5 were poorly captured, only a minor fraction of alloreactive clones could be mapped back to unstimulated subsets. Greater diversity appeared to be present in unstimulated naive T cells than in memory T cells, and a substantial contribution to the alloresponse seemed to be made by naive cells.

The rearranged segments are TRBV30 and TRBJ2-3; TRBD2 matches 15 bases in the middle. Source material: non-Treg CD4+ T cells sorted from blood. The sample's cell subset or site label, decoded: FACS-sorted unstimulated CD4+ non-regulatory T cells. The sequence was collected from a human donor in good health. The CDR3 loop reads CAWTSGLAGGQGDTQYF. The bases read TGTGCCTGGACGTCCGGACTAGCGGGGGGGCAGGGGGATACGCAGTATTTT.